A single sample gave rise to the 2 T cell receptor beta chains below, sequenced in a study of cytomegalovirus exposure and HLA in healthy donors. Assay used: immunoSEQ multiplex PCR; TCRdb lists only in-frame clones, some missing. The table has about 340,000 clones, 75% to 90% seen once. The sample comprised PBMCs. All receptors derive from a woman aged 18-35 years in good health and CMV-seronegative.

This clone occurred once. The rearrangement joins TRBV5-1 to TRBJ2-1, with 11 bases identical to TRBD2. The length of the CDR3 is 16 residues. CDR1 is SGHRS, CDR2 YFSETQ, per germline. V gave up 4 bases and J gave up 7 bases; unmatched junction bases: 10. As DNA, the CDR3 is TGCGCCAGCAGCCCCTGGGGGACTAGCGGTACAAATGAGCAGTTCTTC. It is translated as CASSPWGTSGTNEQFF.

The genes are TRBV27 and TRBJ2-1; 8 bases align to TRBD2. This CDR3 contains 14 residues. The germline CDR1 and CDR2 sequences are MNHEY and SMNVEV (reference sequence). The V and J ends lost 3 bases and 8 bases, in that order; junction bases with no gene match: 6. Written as DNA, the CDR3 is TGTGCCAGCAGTTTTGGAGGAGCGGGAGATGAGCAGTTCTTC. It yields the protein CASSFGGAGDEQFF.